The entry below gives a single T cell receptor beta chain sequence along with its context. The target of this receptor is not known. Base quality data are lacking; no much larger clone is found one base away. The sample's treatment or condition label is to be understood as: in vitro stimulation with specific CMV peptide epitopes to enrich CMV-specific T cells. The sample is drawn from a study of T cell repertoires in cytomegalovirus infection (dated 2019 in TCRdb). With regard to the full study: Recently identified HLA-C-restricted CMV epitopes, whose presentation resists viral immunomodulation, were targeted by peptide stimulations together with well-studied HLA-B-restricted epitopes. Donor HLA type was relevant to the analysis, as public TCR beta signatures indicated carriage of CMV infection together with the matching HLA type.

Sequencer: Illumina HiSeq 1500. The public reads were reanalyzed by TCRdb: fastp trimming at Q25, MiXCR alignment, in-frame beta chains only. Rows are combined by CDR3 protein, so each entry shows the most common genes and DNA. In this sample the table shows around 71,000 distinct CDR3 sequences, 20% of which occur a single time. Approximately 61% of the sample lies in the top ten. Taken from cysteine to phenylalanine, the CDR3 has 17 residues. The entry retains the CDR3 DNA only, 51 bases that are in frame from base 1. V is shortened by 1 base, J by 0 bases, and the region joining them spans 13 bases. CDR1 and CDR2 (LNHDA, SQIVND) derive from the germline V gene (reference sequence). Results the study describes overall, beyond this receptor: In both this cohort and an independent 352-donor cohort, the cumulative frequency of public TCR beta family members distinguished carriers of CMV infection plus the relevant HLA type. The ex vivo response was dominated by HLA-C-restricted CMV-specific TCR beta clonotypes, and the single most frequent clonotype in two of eight donors was supplied by these HLA-C-restricted clonotypes.

Sequenced here: CD8+ T cells from cultured PBMCs, sampled from culture after CMV antigen stimulation. The receptor's source is a human donor in good health (CMV status not recorded). Some clones in this sample may be carry-over from other donors' samples. This chain is built from TRBV19 and TRBJ1-5, with a weak D call of TRBD1 (5 bases match). The DNA sequence follows: TGTGCCAGTAGTATAGTAGGAGGGGATGATAGCAATCAGCCCCAGCATTTT. This is translated as CASSIVGGDDSNQPQHF. Reference TRBV19 and TRBJ1-5 genes cover what lies past the CDR3, so the full variable domain is DGGITQSPKYLFRKEGQNVTLSCEQNLNHDAMYWYRQDPGQGLRLIYYSQIVNDFQKGDIAEGYSVSREKKESFPLTVTSAQKNPTAFYLCASSIVGGDDSNQPQHFGDGTRLSIL.